This T cell receptor (beta chain) was found in a study of spatial heterogeneity in lung cancer. Study-wide results and limits: Ubiquitous expanded TCR counts tracked ubiquitous nonsynonymous mutations; regional expanded TCR counts tracked regional nonsynonymous mutations. Counts of expanded alpha and beta TCRs within tumors tracked the tumor nonsynonymous mutation count.

TCRdb called the 5' RACE reads again in MiXCR, with one record for every CDR3 protein. Of some 6,900 distinct CDR3 sequences listed, 12% are singletons. The germline V gene encodes CDR1 SGHNT and CDR2 YYREEE (reference sequence). The CDR3 has 14 residues. The time point is: sample taken at primary tumor resection. This clonotype was detected a few times. Its antigen remains unknown. The junction shows a germline mismatch at one end, possibly a read error. The sequence was obtained from a male donor with early-stage non-small cell lung cancer. This chain joins TRBV5-4 and TRBJ2-1; maybe TRBD1 (6 bases). Sequenced material: lung tumor tissue, taken at surgery. Here the CDR3 reads CASSFHGDKNGQFF. The CDR3 region has the DNA TGTGCCAGCAGCTTTCACGGGGACAAAAATGGGCAGTTCTTC.